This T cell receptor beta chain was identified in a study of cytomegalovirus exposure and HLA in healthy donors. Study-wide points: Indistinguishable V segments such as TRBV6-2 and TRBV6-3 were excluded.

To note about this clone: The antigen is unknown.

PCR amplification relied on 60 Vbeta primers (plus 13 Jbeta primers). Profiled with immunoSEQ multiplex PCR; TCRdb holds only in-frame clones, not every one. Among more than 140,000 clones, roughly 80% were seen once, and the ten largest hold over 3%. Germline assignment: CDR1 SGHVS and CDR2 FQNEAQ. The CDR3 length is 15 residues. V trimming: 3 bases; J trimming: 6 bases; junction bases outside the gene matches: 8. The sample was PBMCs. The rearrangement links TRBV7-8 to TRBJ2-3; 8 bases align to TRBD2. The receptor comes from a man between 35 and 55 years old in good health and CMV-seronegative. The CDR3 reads CASSFNGGALDTQYF. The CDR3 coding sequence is TGTGCCAGCAGCTTTAACGGGGGGGCCTTGGATACGCAGTATTTT.